This T cell receptor (beta chain) was recorded in a study of T cell responses to AZD1222 COVID-19 vaccine. The method was immunoSEQ multiplex PCR; TCRdb's version includes in-frame clones alone and lacks a portion of them. Among 150,000 to 200,000 clones listed, around 90% were seen once. As for this clone: The antigen remains unidentified.

Study conclusions and caveats: Targets within unmutated variant regions were reportedly found for nearly half of spike-specific TCRs.

The CDR3 is 12 amino acids. The germline V gene has CDR1 SGHAT and CDR2 FQNNGV. Trimming took off 5 bases at V and 7 bases at J, with 11 bases between the two ends. This TCR was sampled from an adult who received the MenACWY meningococcal vaccine as a control. The sequencing used peripheral blood, collected 28 days after the second dose of the MenACWY control vaccine. The rearrangement uses TRBV11-2 and TRBJ1-2; D gene uncertain. The DNA of the CDR3 is TGTGCCAGCAGCGTTCCCCTGGGTGGCTACACCTTC. Protein product: CASSVPLGGYTF.